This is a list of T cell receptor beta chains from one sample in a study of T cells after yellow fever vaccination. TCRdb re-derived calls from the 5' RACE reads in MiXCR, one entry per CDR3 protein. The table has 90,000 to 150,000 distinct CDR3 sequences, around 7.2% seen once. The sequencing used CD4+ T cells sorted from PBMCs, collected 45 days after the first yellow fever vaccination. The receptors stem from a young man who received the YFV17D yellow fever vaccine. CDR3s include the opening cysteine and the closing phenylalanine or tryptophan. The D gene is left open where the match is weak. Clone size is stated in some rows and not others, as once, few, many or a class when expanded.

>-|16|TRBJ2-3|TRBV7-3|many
TGTGCCAGCAGCTTAAATGGGCCGGGAATCACAGATACGCAGTATTTT
CASSLNGPGITDTQYF
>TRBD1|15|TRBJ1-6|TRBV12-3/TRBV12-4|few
TGTGCCAGCAGTCGCGAGGGGGCAGTCAATTCACCCCTCCACTTT
CASSREGAVNSPLHF
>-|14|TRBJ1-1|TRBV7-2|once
TGTGCCAGCAGCCGAAGCGTGGCGAACACTGAAGCTTTCTTT
CASSRSVANTEAFF
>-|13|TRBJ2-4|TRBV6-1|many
TGTGCCAGCAGTGCCGCAGGGGGGAACATTCAGTACTTC
CASSAAGGNIQYF
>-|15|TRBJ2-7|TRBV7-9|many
TGTGCCAGCACCTTCACACAGGGAATATCCTACGAGCAGTACTTC
CASTFTQGISYEQYF
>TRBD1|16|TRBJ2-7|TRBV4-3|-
TGCGCCAGCAGCTCTAGGGGGACAGGGTATCGCTACGAGCAGTACTTC
CASSSRGTGYRYEQYF
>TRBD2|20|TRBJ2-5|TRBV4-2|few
TGTGCCAGCAGCCAAGATGTCCTGGGACTAGCGGGGGGGCCAGGAGAGACCCAGTACTTC
CASSQDVLGLAGGPGETQYF
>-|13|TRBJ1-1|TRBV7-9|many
TGTGCCAGCAGCTTAGACTGGGGTGCTGAAGCTTTCTTT
CASSLDWGAEAFF
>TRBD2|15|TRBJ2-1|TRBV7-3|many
TGTGCCAGCAGCTCCCCCGGGGGGGGATACAATGAGCAGTTCTTC
CASSSPGGGYNEQFF
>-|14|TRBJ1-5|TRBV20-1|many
TGCAGTGCTAGACCCGGGGGAAGCAATCAGCCCCAGCATTTT
CSARPGGSNQPQHF
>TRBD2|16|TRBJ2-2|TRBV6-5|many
TGTGCCACCAGATGGGGGGGGAGCGTAGTTGCCGGGGAGCTGTTTTTT
CATRWGGSVVAGELFF
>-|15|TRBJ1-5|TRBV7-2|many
TGTGCCAGCAGCTTAGTTGGATGGGACAATCAGCCCCAGCATTTT
CASSLVGWDNQPQHF
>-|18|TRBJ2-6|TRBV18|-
TGTGCCAGCTCACCATCATTGTACAGTTACTCTGGGGCCAACGTCCTGACTTTC
CASSPSLYSYSGANVLTF
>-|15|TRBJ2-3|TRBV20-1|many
TGCAGTGCTAGAGGCAAGTCGGACCATCAACTGGCGCAGTATTTT
CSARGKSDHQLAQYF
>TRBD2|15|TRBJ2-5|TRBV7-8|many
TGTGCCAGCAGCCCCGGACTAGCGGGGGCAGAGACCCAGTACTTC
CASSPGLAGAETQYF
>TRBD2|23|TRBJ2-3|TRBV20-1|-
TGCAGTGTCAGAGAGGGGACAGGGTCTCCGGCCCGACTAGCGGGGGGGCCCCCAGATACGCAGTATTTT
CSVREGTGSPARLAGGPPDTQYF
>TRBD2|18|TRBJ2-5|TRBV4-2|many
TGTGCCAGCAGCCAAGTCGGGGCTAGCGGGGGGGCTTATGAGACCCAGTACTTC
CASSQVGASGGAYETQYF
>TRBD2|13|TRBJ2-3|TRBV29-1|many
TGCAGCGTTGATAGCGGGGGGGGTGATACGCAGTATTTT
CSVDSGGGDTQYF
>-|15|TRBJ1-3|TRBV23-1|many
TGCGCCAGCAGTCCCGTTTCTTTGCCCGGAAACACCATATATTTT
CASSPVSLPGNTIYF
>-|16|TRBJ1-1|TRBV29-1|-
TGCAGCGTTGAAGATCGCCAGGGCCCTCTGGGGACTGAAGCTTTCTTT
CSVEDRQGPLGTEAFF